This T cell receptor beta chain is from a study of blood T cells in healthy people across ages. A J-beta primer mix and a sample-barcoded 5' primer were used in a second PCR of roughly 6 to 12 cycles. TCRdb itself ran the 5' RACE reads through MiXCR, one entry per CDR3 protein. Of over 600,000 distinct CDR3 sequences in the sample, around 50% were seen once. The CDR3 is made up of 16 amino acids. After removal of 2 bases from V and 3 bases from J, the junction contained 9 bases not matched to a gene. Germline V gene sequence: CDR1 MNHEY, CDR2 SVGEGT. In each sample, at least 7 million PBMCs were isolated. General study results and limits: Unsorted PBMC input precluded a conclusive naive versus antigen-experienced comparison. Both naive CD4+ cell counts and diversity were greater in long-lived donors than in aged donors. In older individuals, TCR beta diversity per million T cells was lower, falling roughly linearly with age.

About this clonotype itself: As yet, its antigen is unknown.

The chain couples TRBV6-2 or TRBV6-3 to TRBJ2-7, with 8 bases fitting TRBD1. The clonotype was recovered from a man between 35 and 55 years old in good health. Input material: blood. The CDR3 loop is CASSYIHRDRSYEQYF. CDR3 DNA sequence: TGTGCCAGCAGTTACATCCATAGGGACAGGAGCTACGAGCAGTACTTC.